Listed below are T cell receptor beta chains from one sample, sequenced in a study of CD8 T cells in ankylosing spondylitis. TCRdb itself ran the 5' RACE reads through MiXCR, one entry per CDR3 protein. This sample yields under 200,000 distinct CDR3 sequences, of which roughly 10% are seen a single time; roughly 16% belongs to the top ten. The sequenced sample consisted of blood, either unsorted or a sorted T cell fraction (not recorded which). All receptors come from a female donor with ankylosing spondylitis or in good health (not recorded which). CDR3s include the opening cysteine and the closing phenylalanine or tryptophan. A D gene is named only where the DNA matches it firmly. Expanded clones get a size class; other rows say once, few or many, or leave the size out.

j_call,d_call,clone_size,v_call,cdr3_aa,cdr3_nt
TRBJ1-2,NA,many,TRBV27,CASSPTGIYGYTF,TGTGCCAGCAGTCCCACAGGGATCTATGGCTACACCTTC
TRBJ2-1,TRBD2,many,TRBV12-3/TRBV12-4,CASRPGTSGSQFF,TGTGCCAGCAGACCGGGGACTAGCGGGAGTCAGTTCTTC
TRBJ1-3,NA,few,TRBV12-3/TRBV12-4,CASSLHGTSGNTIYF,TGTGCCAGCAGTTTACACGGAACCTCTGGAAACACCATATATTTT
TRBJ1-1,NA,NA,TRBV4-3,CASSQDTTANTEAFF,TGCGCCAGCAGCCAAGATACGACAGCGAACACTGAAGCTTTCTTT
TRBJ2-1,NA,NA,TRBV13,CASSPGTLAREQFF,TGTGCCAGCAGCCCCGGGACCCTTGCAAGGGAGCAGTTCTTC
TRBJ2-7,NA,NA,TRBV27,CASRTGFYEQYF,TGTGCCAGCAGGACAGGTTTCTACGAGCAGTACTTC
TRBJ2-5,TRBD1,NA,TRBV28,CASSLSRGQGQETQYF,TGTGCCAGCAGTTTAAGTAGGGGGCAAGGGCAAGAGACCCAGTACTTC
TRBJ1-1,NA,NA,TRBV2,CASSEVDLAPPEAFF,TGTGCCAGCAGTGAAGTCGACCTGGCCCCCCCTGAAGCTTTCTTT
TRBJ2-7,TRBD2,many,TRBV4-1,CASSLDFGGNPSGRGGTEQYF,TGCGCCAGCAGCCTGGATTTTGGGGGGAACCCCAGCGGGAGAGGAGGGACCGAGCAGTACTTC
TRBJ1-2,NA,many,TRBV29-1,CSVVSNQGPYGYTF,TGCAGCGTTGTTAGCAACCAAGGCCCTTATGGCTACACCTTC
TRBJ1-5,NA,few,TRBV6-5,CASSYSVGGRTNQPQHF,TGTGCCAGCAGTTACTCGGTTGGGGGGCGAACCAATCAGCCCCAGCATTTT
TRBJ1-2,NA,few,TRBV13,CASSFGADGYTF,TGTGCCAGCAGCTTCGGAGCGGATGGCTACACCTTC
TRBJ1-2,NA,many,TRBV29-1,CSAQSNYGYTF,TGCAGCGCACAATCTAACTATGGCTACACCTTC
TRBJ2-7,TRBD2,NA,TRBV7-8,CASSSSGVGGYEQYF,TGTGCCAGCAGTTCCAGCGGGGTTGGAGGATACGAGCAGTACTTC
TRBJ2-3,TRBD2,NA,TRBV4-2,CASSQGPGGSRDTDTQYF,TGTGCCAGCAGCCAAGGGCCGGGGGGTAGCAGAGACACAGATACGCAGTATTTT
TRBJ1-2,NA,many,TRBV12-3/TRBV12-4,CASTLGGDYGYTF,TGTGCCAGCACCCTCGGGGGTGACTATGGCTACACCTTC
TRBJ2-2,TRBD2,NA,TRBV6-5,CASSYSRGVKAGPTGELFF,TGTGCCAGCAGTTACTCGCGGGGGGTGAAGGCGGGACCGACCGGGGAGCTGTTTTTT
TRBJ2-3,NA,NA,TRBV30,CAWSTDLDTQYF,TGTGCCTGGAGTACGGACCTAGATACGCAGTATTTT
TRBJ2-1,TRBD1,few,TRBV27,CASQDRGAYNEQFF,TGTGCCAGCCAAGACAGGGGGGCCTACAATGAGCAGTTCTTC